These 20 T cell receptor beta chains were all obtained from the same sample, sequenced in a study of blood T cells in healthy people across ages (dated by TCRdb to between 2014 and 2017). The protocol used for the library was 5' RACE. Reads for this sample came from an Illumina HiSeq 2500. A second PCR of roughly 6 to 11 cycles was run with a J-beta primer mix and a sample-barcoded 5' primer. TCRdb passed the public sequencing reads through fastp at Q25 and MiXCR, retaining productive beta sequences. For every CDR3 protein sequence, its rows merge into one entry that carries the most common genes and DNA. The sample table lists 1.5 million to 1.8 million distinct CDR3 sequences, 40% to 45% of them with a count of one. The ten biggest clones cover more than 4% of the sample. The sequenced material came from blood. All receptors derive from a woman younger than 35 in good health.

Comment on this clonotype: Given a much more abundant clone one base away, this may be a read error. J is TRBJ2-5 and V is TRBV5-1, with D perhaps matching TRBD1 or TRBD2 (5 bases each). Germline V gene lookup returns CDR1 SGHRS and CDR2 YFSETQ. The CDR3 has 14 residues. Trimming removed 5 bases at V and 11 bases at J, with 22 bases between. The chain's CDR3 is CASSLQGRDYKQYF. The CDR3, as DNA: TGCGCCAGCAGTCTCCAGGGACGCGACTACAAGCAGTACTTC.

This clonotype was picked up a small number of times. The rearrangement uses TRBV27 and TRBJ2-1; 8 nucleotides align to TRBD1. The CDR3 loop spans 16 amino acids. The ends lost 6 bases at V and 3 bases at J; junction bases unmatched: 10. From germline, CDR1 is MNHEY and CDR2 SMNVEV (reference sequence). CDR3 in amino acids: CASRLTAGGGYNEQFF. The CDR3 DNA follows: TGTGCCAGCAGGCTAACGGCAGGGGGCGGCTACAATGAGCAGTTCTTC.

The chain is built from TRBV7-3 and TRBJ2-7; D possibly corresponds to TRBD1 (5 bases). The CDR3 contains 13 residues. Trimming shortened V by 3 bases and J by 5 bases, and 11 bases separated the two germline ends. The germline CDR1 and CDR2 sequences are SGHTA and FQGTGA. The CDR3, as DNA: TGTGCCAGCAGCTTTTCCCCAGGGAACGAGCAGTACTTC. As protein: CASSFSPGNEQYF.

Only a few counts were recorded for this clonotype. The rearrangement uses TRBV5-1 and TRBJ1-4; D may be TRBD1 (5 bases). Germline CDR1 reads SGHRS; CDR2 reads YFSETQ. This CDR3 comprises 15 residues. V lost 1 base, J lost 4 bases, and 11 bases lay in between. The DNA of the CDR3 is TGCGCCAGCAGCTTGAGTGGGGCCCTTAATGAAAAACTGTTTTTT. As protein: CASSLSGALNEKLFF.

This chain joins TRBV12-3 or TRBV12-4 and TRBJ2-1; D possibly corresponds to TRBD1 (7 bases). The CDR3 is made up of 10 amino acids. Trimming shortened V by 8 bases and J by 15 bases, and 14 bases separated the two germline ends. CDR3 loop: CASAGGGRFF. The DNA of the CDR3 is TGTGCCAGCGCCGGAGGGGGCAGGTTCTTC.

This clonotype has only a few counts. This rearrangement joins TRBV9 to TRBJ2-5, with no clear D. Germline CDR1 SGDLS, CDR2 YYNGEE. The CDR3 covers 14 residues. V gave up 0 bases and J gave up 0 bases, with 6 bases separating them. CDR3 in amino acids: CASSVAVHQETQYF. The DNA for the CDR3 is TGTGCCAGCAGCGTAGCGGTCCACCAAGAGACCCAGTACTTC.

The V gene is TRBV11-3, the J gene TRBJ2-1; TRBD2 matches 10 bases. There are 16 residues in the CDR3. V dropped 3 bases and J dropped 8; count of bases not matched to a gene: 10. Germline-derived CDR1 and CDR2 are SGHNT and YENEEA. The CDR3 coding sequence is TGTGCCAGCAGCTTGGGGAAGCTAGCGGGAGTAGATGAGCAGTTCTTC. Translating gives CASSLGKLAGVDEQFF. Full variable domain (remainder filled in from reference TRBV11-3 and TRBJ2-1): EAGVVQSPRYKIIEKKQPVAFWCNPISGHNTLYWYLQNLGQGPELLIRYENEEAVDDSQLPKDRFSAERLKGVDSTLKIQPAELGDSAVYLCASSLGKLAGVDEQFFGPGTRLTVL.

The chain carries TRBV6-5 and TRBJ2-3, with a weak D call TRBD1 (5 bases). The CDR3 runs to 15 residues. V lost 7 bases to trimming and J lost 0 bases, with 14 bases between them. Germline loops: CDR1 MNHEY, CDR2 SVGAGI. The CDR3 loop reads CASTPRTTSTDTQYF. The CDR3 DNA reads as TGTGCCAGCACCCCTAGGACAACTAGCACAGATACGCAGTATTTT.

This clonotype was observed many times. The chain joins TRBV29-1 to TRBJ1-2, with D unclear. Germline V gene data show CDR1 as SQVTM and CDR2 as ANQGSEA. The CDR3 contains 13 residues. V lost 7 bases and J 5 bases, leaving 17 bases between the germline ends. In DNA form, the CDR3 reads TGCAGCGCCTTCGGATCCGGCTCTTATGGCTACACCTTC. It encodes CSAFGSGSYGYTF.

The gene calls are TRBV20-1 and TRBJ1-3; D is undetermined. The V end was cut by 0 bases, the J end by 0 bases, with 6 bases between. The CDR3 contains 14 residues. Looked up from germline, CDR1 is DFQATT and CDR2 is SNEGSKA (reference sequence). The CDR3: CSARDILSGNTIYF. CDR3 DNA sequence: TGCAGTGCTAGAGATATCCTCTCTGGAAACACCATATATTTT.

This chain links TRBV7-2 with TRBJ2-5; the match to TRBD2 covers 9 bases. Per the germline V gene, CDR1 is SGHTA and CDR2 is FQGNSA. This CDR3 contains 17 residues. Trimming at V came to 5 bases and at J to 4 bases, leaving 14 bases not matched to a gene. The CDR3 sequence is CASSPLGVAGEGETQYF. The CDR3 DNA reads as TGTGCCAGCAGCCCCCTCGGGGTAGCGGGAGAGGGAGAGACCCAGTACTTC.

V is TRBV27 and J is TRBJ2-5, with D possibly being TRBD2 (5 bases). This CDR3 is built from 15 residues. CDR1 is MNHEY, CDR2 SMNVEV, per germline (reference sequence). V lost 5 bases and J 5 bases, leaving 18 bases between the germline ends. CDR3 nucleotides: TGTGCCAGCAGTCTGCTTGGCTTCCGAGGGGAGACCCAGTACTTC. Its protein product is CASSLLGFRGETQYF.

A note on this clonotype: The germline gene is not matched at one end of the junction; a read error may be the cause. V and J are TRBV18 and TRBJ1-2, with TRBD1 matching 7 bases. The CDR3 runs to 12 residues. CDR1 KGHSH and CDR2 LQKENI come from the germline V gene. The DNA of the CDR3 is TGTGCCAGCGCACCAACAGGGGAAGGCTACACCTTC. Translation: CASAPTGEGYTF.

V usage is TRBV10-3 and J usage is TRBJ2-7; TRBD2 agrees at 7 bases. The CDR3 contains 12 residues. The germline V gene encodes CDR1 ENHRY and CDR2 SYGVKD. Trimming took 10 bases from V and 2 from J; bases not matched to a gene: 5. The CDR3 protein is CATSSGTYEQYF. CDR3 sequence (DNA): TGTGCCACATCTAGCGGTACCTACGAGCAGTACTTC.

The genes are TRBV15 and TRBJ1-2; D is undetermined. This CDR3 has 15 residues. Trimming cost V 3 bases and J 7 bases, with 18 bases left between them. Germline V lookup: CDR1 LNHNV, CDR2 YYDKDF (reference sequence). The CDR3 nucleotides are TGTGCCACCAGCAGCGCTTCGGAGAGATATTCTGGCTACACCTTC. Its translation: CATSSASERYSGYTF.

The chain carries TRBV7-2 and TRBJ1-4; D not certain. CDR1 is SGHTA, CDR2 FQGNSA, per germline. The germline V and J ends were trimmed by 5 bases and 5 bases, with 12 bases remaining between them. The CDR3 is made up of 14 amino acids. CDR3 DNA: TGTGCCAGCAGCCAAGGCGGCAGGAATGAAAAACTGTTTTTT. Translated: CASSQGGRNEKLFF.

The sample holds a few counts of this clonotype. The chain has TRBV20-1 and TRBJ2-7; 11 positions match TRBD2. CDR1 is DFQATT and CDR2 is SNEGSKA in the germline V gene (reference sequence). V was clipped by 4 bases and J by 5 bases; unmatched bases: 10. The CDR3 is 15 residues long. CDR3 region: CSATVAGGFFHEQYF. As DNA, the CDR3 is TGCAGTGCTACGGTAGCGGGAGGGTTCTTCCACGAGCAGTACTTC.

CDR3 DNA: TGTGCCAGCAGCTTATTATCCCCGCCCCTCCACTTT. Residues: CASSLLSPPLHF. The chain combines TRBV7-9 with TRBJ1-6; no clear D gene. Germline loops: CDR1 SEHNR, CDR2 FQNEAQ (reference sequence). CDR3 length: 12 amino acids. V lost 2 bases and J lost 13, with 9 bases in between.

This chain connects TRBV29-1 to TRBJ1-3; no reliable D call. This CDR3 comprises 13 residues. V lost 6 bases and J 4 bases, leaving 13 bases between the germline ends. The germline CDR1 and CDR2 sequences are SQVTM and ANQGSEA. DNA of the CDR3: TGCAGCGTAGGTCAGGTTATGGGAAACACCATATATTTT. Encoded protein: CSVGQVMGNTIYF.

The rearrangement uses TRBV6-6 and TRBJ1-2; TRBD1 aligns across 7 bases. With 2 bases clipped from V and 4 bases from J, the junction kept 4 bases outside the gene matches. The CDR3 has 14 amino acids. The germline V gene encodes CDR1 MNHNY and CDR2 SVGAGI (reference sequence). The CDR3 sequence is CASSYDRASYGYTF. The DNA for the CDR3 is TGTGCCAGCAGTTACGACAGGGCAAGCTATGGCTACACCTTC.